These T cell receptor beta chains were read from a single sample in a study of blood T cell repertoires in COVID-19. This table comes from immunoSEQ multiplex PCR, and its TCRdb copy is limited to in-frame clones, with some not included. This table has fewer than 300,000 clones, around 90% appearing once. Specimen: peripheral blood. These receptors originate from a woman younger than 45 with acute or convalescent COVID-19. CDR3s include the opening cysteine and the closing phenylalanine or tryptophan. A D gene is named only where the DNA matches it firmly. Size values are once, few and many counts, or a class for expanded clones, and some rows have none.

J | V | size | D | DNA | CDR3
TRBJ2-1 | TRBV4-3 | NA | NA | TGCGCCAGCAGCCAAGCGATTTGGGACAAGTCCTACAATGAGCAGTTCTTC | CASSQAIWDKSYNEQFF
TRBJ2-7 | TRBV9 | NA | TRBD2 | TGTGCCAGCAGCGTAGGACTAGCGGGAGGTTCCTACGAGCAGTACTTC | CASSVGLAGGSYEQYF
TRBJ2-3 | TRBV5-1 | once | TRBD2 | TGCGCCAGCAGTCGACTAGCGGGAGGAGCGGGAGATACGCAGTATTTT | CASSRLAGGAGDTQYF
TRBJ2-1 | TRBV4-3 | NA | TRBD1 | TGCGCCAGCAGCCAGCTACAGGGGAGTGCCTACAATGAGCAGTTCTTC | CASSQLQGSAYNEQFF
TRBJ2-7 | TRBV7-2 | NA | TRBD1 | TGTGCCAGCAGCAAAAGAGGCTTCGGGACAGGGTCCCACGAGCAGTACTTC | CASSKRGFGTGSHEQYF
TRBJ2-1 | TRBV19 | NA | NA | NA | CASTSGGFNEQFF
TRBJ2-1 | TRBV7-2 | NA | TRBD2 | TGTGCCAGCAGCTTTAACCCAGCGGGAGGGTACAATGAGCAGTTCTTC | CASSFNPAGGYNEQFF
TRBJ1-1 | TRBV5-1 | once | NA | TGCGCCAGCAGCTTGGAGGGAGGTCGGTGGGTCACTGAAGCTTTCTTT | CASSLEGGRWVTEAFF
TRBJ2-5 | TRBV7-9 | NA | TRBD2 | TGTGCCAGCAGCGCAGGACTAGCGGGTCCCCGGGGGGCCCAGTACTTC | CASSAGLAGPRGAQYF
TRBJ2-5 | TRBV7-9 | NA | TRBD2 | TGTGCCAGCAGCGCCTGGGCGGGACTAGCGGGACAAGAGACCCAGTACTTC | CASSAWAGLAGQETQYF
TRBJ1-5 | TRBV19 | NA | NA | TGTGCCAGTAGTAGACAGCACAATAGCAATCAGCCCCAGCATTTT | CASSRQHNSNQPQHF
TRBJ2-1 | TRBV30 | NA | NA | TGTGCCTGGAGTGTACGGGGGTACAATGAGCAGTTCTTC | CAWSVRGYNEQFF
TRBJ2-7 | TRBV11-3 | NA | NA | TGTGCCAGCAGACGCAGGCTAGCGGACAGACTTCCCTACGAGCAGTACTTC | CASRRRLADRLPYEQYF
TRBJ2-7 | TRBV19 | NA | TRBD2 | TGTGCCAGTAGTACCGGCGGGAGGGCCTACGAGCAGTACTTC | CASSTGGRAYEQYF
TRBJ1-2 | TRBV30 | once | TRBD1 | TGTGCCTGGAGTGTAAGCCTGACAGGGGGCATCTATGGCTACACCTTC | CAWSVSLTGGIYGYTF
TRBJ1-2 | TRBV19 | NA | TRBD1 | TGTGCCAGTAGTATAGGAGGGACAGGGGGAGACGGCTATGGCTACACCTTC | CASSIGGTGGDGYGYTF
TRBJ2-1 | TRBV11-2 | NA | NA | TGTGCCAGCAGCCCGCGCCATGAGCAGTTCTTC | CASSPRHEQFF
TRBJ2-1 | TRBV15 | NA | TRBD2 | TGTGCCACCAGCAGAGCGCTAACCGGGACTAGCGCTGACAATGAGCAGTTCTTC | CATSRALTGTSADNEQFF
TRBJ2-2 | TRBV6-2/TRBV6-3 | NA | TRBD2 | TGTGCCAGCAGTTACATAGGCGGGAGTAGTAAAAGGGAGCTGTTTTTT | CASSYIGGSSKRELFF
TRBJ1-1 | TRBV29-1 | few | NA | TGCAGCGTAACTGCAGGGTCGAACACTGAAGCTTTCTTT | CSVTAGSNTEAFF
TRBJ1-3 | TRBV6-5 | NA | NA | TGTGCCAGCAGCGCGGGGGTTCGTAACACCATATATTTT | CASSAGVRNTIYF
TRBJ1-2 | TRBV19 | once | NA | TGTGCCAGTAGTACCCGGCGGGGGTCTAACTATGGCTACACCTTC | CASSTRRGSNYGYTF